The clone carrying this T cell receptor (beta chain) turned up a few times. Method: immunoSEQ multiplex PCR; TCRdb's copy keeps in-frame clones and lacks some. In the table there are approximately 720,000 clones, roughly 78% of which are singletons. This sample was included in a study of shared clonotypes between healthy human individuals. This sequence was found in a woman under 40 in good health. Specimen: memory CD4+ T cells sorted from blood. Subset described: CD45RA-negative fraction.

The DNA for the CDR3 is TGTGCCTGCCGTGTGCGGGGAGGCCGTTACAATGAGCAGTTCTTC. Its translation: CACRVRGGRYNEQFF. This chain connects TRBV30 to TRBJ2-1; possibly TRBD2 for D (6 bases). The V end lost 6 bases, the J end lost 4 bases, and 19 bases lay between the germline ends. Germline assignment: CDR1 GTSNPN and CDR2 SVGIG (reference sequence). This CDR3 has 15 residues.